This T cell receptor beta chain emerged from a study of OX40 agonist ivuxolimab in advanced cancers. Notes on the study in general: Clonal expansion was seen in CD4+ and CD8+ blood T cells by week 6 at 0.1 to 3.0 mg/kg.

On this clone itself: As yet, its antigen is unknown.

Assay: immunoSEQ multiplex PCR; the TCRdb copy retains only in-frame clones and omits some. The sample records around 75,000 clones, roughly 90% being singletons. Peripheral blood came from all dose cohorts at three timepoints. J gave up 1 base and V 3 bases, and 10 bases lay outside the gene matches. The CDR3 is 17 residues long. CDR1 and CDR2 (germline): SEHNR, FQNEAQ (reference sequence). Sequencing used CD4+ or CD8+ T cells sorted from blood, obtained in a trial of the OX40 agonist ivuxolimab. The receptor was derived from an adult with an advanced solid tumor such as melanoma, head and neck, liver or kidney cancer. The J gene is TRBJ2-3, the V gene TRBV7-9, with 7 positions matching TRBD2. The CDR3 here is CASSFPPGRAGTDTQYF. In DNA, the CDR3 is TGTGCCAGCAGCTTCCCCCCAGGGAGGGCCGGCACAGATACGCAGTATTTT.